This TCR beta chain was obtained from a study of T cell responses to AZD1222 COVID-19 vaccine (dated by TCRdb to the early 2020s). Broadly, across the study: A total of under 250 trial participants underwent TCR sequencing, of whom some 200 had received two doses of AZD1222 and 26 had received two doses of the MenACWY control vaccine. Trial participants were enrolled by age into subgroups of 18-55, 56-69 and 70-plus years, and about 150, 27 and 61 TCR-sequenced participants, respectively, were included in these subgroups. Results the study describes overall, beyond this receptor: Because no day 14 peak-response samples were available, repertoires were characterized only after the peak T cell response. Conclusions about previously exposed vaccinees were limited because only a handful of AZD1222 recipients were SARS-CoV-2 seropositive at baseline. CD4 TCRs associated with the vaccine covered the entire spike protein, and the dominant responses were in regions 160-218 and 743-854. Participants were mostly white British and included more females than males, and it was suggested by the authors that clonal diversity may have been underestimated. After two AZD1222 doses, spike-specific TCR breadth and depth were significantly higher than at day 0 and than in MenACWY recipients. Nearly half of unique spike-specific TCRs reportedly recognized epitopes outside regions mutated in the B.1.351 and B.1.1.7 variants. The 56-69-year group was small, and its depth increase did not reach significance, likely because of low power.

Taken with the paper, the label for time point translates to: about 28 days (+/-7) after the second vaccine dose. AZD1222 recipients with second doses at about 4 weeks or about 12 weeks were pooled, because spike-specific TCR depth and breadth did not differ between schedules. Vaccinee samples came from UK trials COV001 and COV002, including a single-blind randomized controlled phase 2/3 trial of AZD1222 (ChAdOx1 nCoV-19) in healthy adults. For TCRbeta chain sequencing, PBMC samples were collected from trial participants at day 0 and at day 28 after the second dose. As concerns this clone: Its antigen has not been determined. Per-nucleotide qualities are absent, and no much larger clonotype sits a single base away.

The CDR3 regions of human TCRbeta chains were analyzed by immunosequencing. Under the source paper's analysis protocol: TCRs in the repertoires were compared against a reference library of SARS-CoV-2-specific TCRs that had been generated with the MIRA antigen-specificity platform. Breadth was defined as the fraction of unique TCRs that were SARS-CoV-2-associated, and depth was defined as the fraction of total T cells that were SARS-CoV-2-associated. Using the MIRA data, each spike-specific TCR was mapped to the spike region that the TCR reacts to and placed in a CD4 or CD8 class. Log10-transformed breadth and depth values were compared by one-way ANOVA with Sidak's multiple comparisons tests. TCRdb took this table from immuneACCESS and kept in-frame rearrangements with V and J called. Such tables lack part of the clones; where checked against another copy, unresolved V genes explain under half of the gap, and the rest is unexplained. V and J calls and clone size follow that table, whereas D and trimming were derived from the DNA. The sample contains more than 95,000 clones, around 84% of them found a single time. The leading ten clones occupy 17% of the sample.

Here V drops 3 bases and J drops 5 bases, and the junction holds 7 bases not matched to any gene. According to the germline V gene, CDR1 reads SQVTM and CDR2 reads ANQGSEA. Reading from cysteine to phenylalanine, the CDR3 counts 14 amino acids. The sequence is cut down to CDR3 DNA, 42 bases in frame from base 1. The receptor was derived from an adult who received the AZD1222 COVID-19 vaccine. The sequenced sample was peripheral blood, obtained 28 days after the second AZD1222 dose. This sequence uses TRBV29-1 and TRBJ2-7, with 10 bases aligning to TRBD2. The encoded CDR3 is CSVDSGGARDEQYF. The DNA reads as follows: TGCAGCGTTGACAGCGGGGGGGCAAGGGACGAGCAGTACTTC.